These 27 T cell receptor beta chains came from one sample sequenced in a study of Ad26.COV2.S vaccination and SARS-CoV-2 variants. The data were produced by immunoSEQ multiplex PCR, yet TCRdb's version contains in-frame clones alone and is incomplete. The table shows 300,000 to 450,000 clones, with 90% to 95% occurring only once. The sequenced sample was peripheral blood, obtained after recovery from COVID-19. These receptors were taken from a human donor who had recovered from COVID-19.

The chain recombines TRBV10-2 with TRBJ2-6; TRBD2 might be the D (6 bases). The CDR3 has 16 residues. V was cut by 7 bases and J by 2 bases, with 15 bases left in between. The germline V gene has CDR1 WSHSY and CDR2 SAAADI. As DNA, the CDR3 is TGCGCCAGCACGGCGGTTGGAGGGGCTGGGGCCAACGTCCTGACTTTC. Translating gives CASTAVGGAGANVLTF.

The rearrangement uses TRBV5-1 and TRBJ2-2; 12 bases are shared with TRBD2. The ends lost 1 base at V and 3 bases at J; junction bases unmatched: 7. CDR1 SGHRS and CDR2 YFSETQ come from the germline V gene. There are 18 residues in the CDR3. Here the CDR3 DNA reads TGCGCCAGCAGCTTGCCGACTAGCGGGGGCAGGTACACCGGGGAGCTGTTTTTT. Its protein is CASSLPTSGGRYTGELFF. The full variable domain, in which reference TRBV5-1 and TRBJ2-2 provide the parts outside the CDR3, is KAGVTQTPRYLIKTRGQQVTLSCSPISGHRSVSWYQQTPGQGLQFLFEYFSETQRNKGNFPGRFSGRQFSNSRSEMNVSTLELGDSALYLCASSLPTSGGRYTGELFFGEGSRLTVL.

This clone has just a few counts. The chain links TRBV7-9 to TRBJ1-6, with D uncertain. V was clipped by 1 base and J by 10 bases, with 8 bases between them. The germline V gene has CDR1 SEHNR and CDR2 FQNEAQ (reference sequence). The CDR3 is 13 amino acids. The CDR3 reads CASSLDWRSPLHF. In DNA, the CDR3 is TGTGCCAGCAGCTTAGATTGGAGGTCACCCCTCCACTTT.

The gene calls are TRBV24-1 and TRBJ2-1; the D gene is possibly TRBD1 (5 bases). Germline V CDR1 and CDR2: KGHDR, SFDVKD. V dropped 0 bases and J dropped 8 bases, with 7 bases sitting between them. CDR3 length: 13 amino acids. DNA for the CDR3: TGTGCCACCAGTGATTTGTTGGGGCATGAGCAGTTCTTC. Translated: CATSDLLGHEQFF.

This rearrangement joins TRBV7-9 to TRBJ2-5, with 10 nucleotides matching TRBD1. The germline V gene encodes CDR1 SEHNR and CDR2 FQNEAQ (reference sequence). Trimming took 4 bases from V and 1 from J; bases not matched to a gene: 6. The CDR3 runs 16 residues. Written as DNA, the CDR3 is TGTGCCAGCAGCTCCCTTCGGGACAGGGGCCAAGAGACCCAGTACTTC. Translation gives CASSSLRDRGQETQYF.

The CDR3 nucleotides read TGTGCCAGCAGCAGACGCGGGACTGCAGATACGCAGTATTTT. It codes for CASSRRGTADTQYF. The gene calls are TRBV7-2 and TRBJ2-3, with D tentatively TRBD2 (6 bases). The CDR3 loop spans 14 amino acids. Trimming pared 5 bases from V and 4 bases from J, leaving 13 bases between. The germline gives CDR1 SGHTA, CDR2 FQGNSA. The full variable domain, with the rest looked up from reference TRBV7-2 and TRBJ2-3, is GAGVSQSPSNKVTEKGKDVELRCDPISGHTALYWYRQSLGQGLEFLIYFQGNSAPDKSGLPSDRFSAERTGGSVSTLTIQRTQQEDSAVYLCASSRRGTADTQYFGPGTRLTVL.

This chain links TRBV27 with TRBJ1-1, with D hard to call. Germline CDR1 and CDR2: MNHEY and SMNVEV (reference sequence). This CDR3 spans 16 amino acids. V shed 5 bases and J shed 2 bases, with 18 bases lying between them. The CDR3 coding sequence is TGTGCCAGCAGTCCCAGTTTACAGTTTCGCAACACTGAAGCTTTCTTT. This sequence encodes CASSPSLQFRNTEAFF.

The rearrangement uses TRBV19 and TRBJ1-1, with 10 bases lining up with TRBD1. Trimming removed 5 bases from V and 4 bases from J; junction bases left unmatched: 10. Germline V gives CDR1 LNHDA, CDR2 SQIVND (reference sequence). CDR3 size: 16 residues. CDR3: CASSLAPGQGVTEAFF. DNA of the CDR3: TGTGCCAGTAGTCTCGCCCCTGGACAGGGGGTCACTGAAGCTTTCTTT.

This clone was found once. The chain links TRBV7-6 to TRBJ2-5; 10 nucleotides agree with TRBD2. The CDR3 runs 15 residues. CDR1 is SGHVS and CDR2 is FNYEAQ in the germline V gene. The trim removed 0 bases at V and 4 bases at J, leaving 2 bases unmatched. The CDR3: CASSLASGGGETQYF. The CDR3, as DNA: TGTGCCAGCAGCTTAGCCAGCGGGGGGGGAGAGACCCAGTACTTC.

Here the CDR3 DNA reads TGTGCCAGCTCACCTTCCGGGCCCTCAGAGACCCAGTACTTC. This encodes CASSPSGPSETQYF. V and J are TRBV18 and TRBJ2-5; D remains unclear. Germline-derived CDR1 and CDR2 are KGHSH and LQKENI. This CDR3 has 14 residues. The germline V and J ends were trimmed by 3 bases and 4 bases, with 12 bases remaining between them. The full variable domain, in which reference TRBV18 and TRBJ2-5 provide the parts outside the CDR3, is NAGVMQNPRHLVRRRGQEARLRCSPMKGHSHVYWYRQLPEEGLKFMVYLQKENIIDESGMPKERFSAEFPKEGPSILRIQQVVRGDSAAYFCASSPSGPSETQYFGPGTRLLVL.

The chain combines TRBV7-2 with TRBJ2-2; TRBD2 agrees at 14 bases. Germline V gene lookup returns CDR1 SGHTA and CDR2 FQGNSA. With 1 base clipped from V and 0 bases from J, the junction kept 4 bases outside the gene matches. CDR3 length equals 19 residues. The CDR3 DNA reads TGTGCCAGCAGCTTAGTCCCGACTAGCGGGGGGGCGAACACCGGGGAGCTGTTTTTT. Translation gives CASSLVPTSGGANTGELFF.

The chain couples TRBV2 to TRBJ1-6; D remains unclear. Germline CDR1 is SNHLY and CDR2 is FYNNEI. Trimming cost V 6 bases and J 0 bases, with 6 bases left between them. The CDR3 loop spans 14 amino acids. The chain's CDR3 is CASRESSYNSPLHF. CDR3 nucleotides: TGTGCCAGCAGAGAAAGCTCCTATAATTCACCCCTCCACTTT.

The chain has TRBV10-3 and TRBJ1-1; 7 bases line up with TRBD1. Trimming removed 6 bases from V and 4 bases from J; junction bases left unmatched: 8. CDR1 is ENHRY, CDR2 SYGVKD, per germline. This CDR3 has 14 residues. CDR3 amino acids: CAIRATGRGTEAFF. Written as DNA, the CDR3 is TGTGCCATCAGGGCGACAGGGAGGGGCACTGAAGCTTTCTTT.

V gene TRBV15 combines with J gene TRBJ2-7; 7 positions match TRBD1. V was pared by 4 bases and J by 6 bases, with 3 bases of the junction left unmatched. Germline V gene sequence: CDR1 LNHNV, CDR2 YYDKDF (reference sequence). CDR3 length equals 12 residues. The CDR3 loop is CATSTDRVEQYF. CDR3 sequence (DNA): TGTGCCACCAGCACAGACAGGGTCGAGCAGTACTTC.

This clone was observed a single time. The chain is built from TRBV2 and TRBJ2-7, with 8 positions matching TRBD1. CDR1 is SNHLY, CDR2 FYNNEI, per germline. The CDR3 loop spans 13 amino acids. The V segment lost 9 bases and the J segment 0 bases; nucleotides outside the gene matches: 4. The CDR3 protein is CASWTGLSYEQYF. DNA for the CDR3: TGTGCCAGTTGGACAGGGCTCTCCTACGAGCAGTACTTC. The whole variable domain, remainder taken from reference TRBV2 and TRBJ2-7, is EPEVTQTPSHQVTQMGQEVILRCVPISNHLYFYWYRQILGQKVEFLVSFYNNEISEKSEIFDDQFSVERPDGSNFTLKIRSTKLEDSAMYFCASWTGLSYEQYFGPGTRLTVT.

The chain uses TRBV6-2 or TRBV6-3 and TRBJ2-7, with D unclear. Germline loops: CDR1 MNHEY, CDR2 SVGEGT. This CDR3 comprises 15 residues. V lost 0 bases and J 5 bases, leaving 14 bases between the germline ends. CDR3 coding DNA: TGTGCCAGCAGTTACTCCCCGGCCTCCATCGACGAGCAGTACTTC. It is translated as CASSYSPASIDEQYF.

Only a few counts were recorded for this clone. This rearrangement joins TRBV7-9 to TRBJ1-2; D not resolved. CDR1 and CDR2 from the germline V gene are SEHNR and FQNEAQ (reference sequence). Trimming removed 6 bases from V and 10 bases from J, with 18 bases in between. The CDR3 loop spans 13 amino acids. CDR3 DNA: TGTGCCAGCAGGGTAAGCGTTAGAGGATCCTACACCTTC. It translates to CASRVSVRGSYTF.

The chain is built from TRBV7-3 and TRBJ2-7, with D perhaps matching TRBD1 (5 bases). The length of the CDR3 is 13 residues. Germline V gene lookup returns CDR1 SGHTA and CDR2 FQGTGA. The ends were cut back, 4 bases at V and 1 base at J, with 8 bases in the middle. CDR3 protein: CASSSAGSYEQYF. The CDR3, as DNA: TGTGCCAGCAGCTCCGCAGGGTCCTACGAGCAGTACTTC.

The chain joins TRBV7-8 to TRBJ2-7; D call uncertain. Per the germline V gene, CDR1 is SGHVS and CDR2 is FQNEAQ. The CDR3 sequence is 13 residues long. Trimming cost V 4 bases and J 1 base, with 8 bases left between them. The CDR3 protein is CASSSTESYEQYF. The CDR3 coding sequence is TGTGCCAGCAGCTCTACTGAATCCTACGAGCAGTACTTC.

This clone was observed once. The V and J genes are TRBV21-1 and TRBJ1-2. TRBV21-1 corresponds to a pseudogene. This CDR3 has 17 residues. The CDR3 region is CASSFFGGSGGVGGYTF. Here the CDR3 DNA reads TGTGCCAGCAGCTTCTTTGGGGGGAGTGGGGGAGTGGGGGGCTACACCTTC.

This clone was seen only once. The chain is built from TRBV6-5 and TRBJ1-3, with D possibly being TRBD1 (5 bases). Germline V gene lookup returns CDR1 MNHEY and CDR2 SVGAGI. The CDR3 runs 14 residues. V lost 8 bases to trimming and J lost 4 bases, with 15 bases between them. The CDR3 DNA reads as TGTGCCAGCTCCCGGGGGGGGTCGGGAAACACCATATATTTT. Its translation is CASSRGGSGNTIYF.

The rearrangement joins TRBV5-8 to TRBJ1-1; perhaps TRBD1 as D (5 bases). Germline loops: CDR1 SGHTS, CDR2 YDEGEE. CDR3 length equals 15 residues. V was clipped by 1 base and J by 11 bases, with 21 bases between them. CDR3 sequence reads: CASSLRSGPVLTAFF. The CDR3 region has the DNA TGTGCCAGCAGCTTGAGATCAGGGCCCGTACTTACCGCTTTCTTT.

The CDR3 reads CASSPPQGPDTEAFF. As DNA, the CDR3 is TGTGCCAGCAGCCCTCCACAGGGGCCCGACACTGAAGCTTTCTTT. V and J are TRBV7-9 and TRBJ1-1; 7 nucleotides line up with TRBD1. V dropped 5 bases and J dropped 3; count of bases not matched to a gene: 9. Germline V gene lookup returns CDR1 SEHNR and CDR2 FQNEAQ (reference sequence). The CDR3 covers 15 residues.

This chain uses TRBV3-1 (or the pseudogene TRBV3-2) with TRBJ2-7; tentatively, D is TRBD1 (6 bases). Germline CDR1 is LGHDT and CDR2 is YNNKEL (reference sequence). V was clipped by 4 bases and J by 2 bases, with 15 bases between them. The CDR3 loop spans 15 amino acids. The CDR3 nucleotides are TGTGCCAGCAGCCTTGGGACACTGGGGGCCTACGAGCAGTACTTC. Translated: CASSLGTLGAYEQYF.

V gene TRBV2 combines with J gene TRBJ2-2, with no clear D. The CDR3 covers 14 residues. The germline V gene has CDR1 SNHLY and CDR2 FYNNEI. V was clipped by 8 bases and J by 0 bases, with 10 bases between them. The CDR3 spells CASEAGSNTGELFF. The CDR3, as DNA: TGTGCCAGCGAGGCAGGATCGAACACCGGGGAGCTGTTTTTT.

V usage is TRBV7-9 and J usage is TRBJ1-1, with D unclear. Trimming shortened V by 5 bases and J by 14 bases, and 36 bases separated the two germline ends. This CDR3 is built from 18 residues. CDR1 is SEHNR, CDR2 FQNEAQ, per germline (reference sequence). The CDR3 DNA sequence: TGTGCCAGCAGCGCCCCAACTAGGGCGGACCTTGTACCCCAGTCGGGCTTCTTT. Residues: CASSAPTRADLVPQSGFF.

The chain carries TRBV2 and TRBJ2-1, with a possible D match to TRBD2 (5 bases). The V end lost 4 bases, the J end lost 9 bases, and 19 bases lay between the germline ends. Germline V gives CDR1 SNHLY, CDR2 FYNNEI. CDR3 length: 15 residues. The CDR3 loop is CASSVLNLGSGEQFF. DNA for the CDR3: TGTGCCAGCAGTGTTCTTAACCTGGGCAGCGGTGAGCAGTTCTTC.